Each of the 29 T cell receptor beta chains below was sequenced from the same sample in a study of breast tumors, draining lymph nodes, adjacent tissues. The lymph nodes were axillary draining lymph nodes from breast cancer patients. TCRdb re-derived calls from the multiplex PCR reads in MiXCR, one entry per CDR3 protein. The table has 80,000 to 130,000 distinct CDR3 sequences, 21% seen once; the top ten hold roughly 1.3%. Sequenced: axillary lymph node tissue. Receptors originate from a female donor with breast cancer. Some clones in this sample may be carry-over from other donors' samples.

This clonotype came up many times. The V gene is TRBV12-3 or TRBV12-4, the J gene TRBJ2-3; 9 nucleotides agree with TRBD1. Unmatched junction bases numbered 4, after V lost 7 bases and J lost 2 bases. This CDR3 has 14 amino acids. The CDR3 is CASTTGGVTDTQYF. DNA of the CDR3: TGTGCCAGCACCACAGGGGGCGTCACAGATACGCAGTATTTT.

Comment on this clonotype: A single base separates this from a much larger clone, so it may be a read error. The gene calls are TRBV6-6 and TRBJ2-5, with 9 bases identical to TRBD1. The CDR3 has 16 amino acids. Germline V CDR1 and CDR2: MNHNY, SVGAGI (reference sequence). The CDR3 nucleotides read TGTGCCAGCAGTAACCGGGACAGGGATTTTAGAGAGACCCAGTGCTTC. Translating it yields CASSNRDRDFRETQCF.

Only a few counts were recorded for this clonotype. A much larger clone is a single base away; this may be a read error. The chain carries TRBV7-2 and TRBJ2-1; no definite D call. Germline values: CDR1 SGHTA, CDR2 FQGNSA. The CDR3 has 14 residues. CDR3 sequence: CASSLLTTNNEKFF. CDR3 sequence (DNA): TGTGCCAGCAGCTTACTCACCACAAACAATGAGAAGTTCTTC.

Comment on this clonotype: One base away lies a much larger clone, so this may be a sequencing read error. The CDR3 DNA reads as TGTGCCAGTAGTATAGGGACCAGGACAAACTACAATGAGCAGTTCTTC. It specifies CASSIGTRTNYNEQFF. This sequence joins TRBV19 and TRBJ2-1; possible D gene TRBD1, 5 bases. CDR1 and CDR2 (germline): LNHDA, SQIVND (reference sequence). The CDR3 consists of 16 residues. Deletions cut 1 base from V and 3 bases from J, with 13 bases between. The full variable domain, with the rest looked up from reference TRBV19 and TRBJ2-1, is DGGITQSPKYLFRKEGQNVTLSCEQNLNHDAMYWYRQDPGQGLRLIYYSQIVNDFQKGDIAEGYSVSREKKESFPLTVTSAQKNPTAFYLCASSIGTRTNYNEQFFGPGTRLTVL.

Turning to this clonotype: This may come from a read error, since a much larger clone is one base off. DNA for the CDR3: TGCGCCAGCAGCCATACTAGCGACCAAGAGGCCCAGTACTTC. Its protein is CASSHTSDQEAQYF. The chain uses TRBV5-1 and TRBJ2-5; TRBD2 matches 7 bases. The CDR3 spans 14 residues. CDR1 is SGHRS, CDR2 YFSETQ, per germline.

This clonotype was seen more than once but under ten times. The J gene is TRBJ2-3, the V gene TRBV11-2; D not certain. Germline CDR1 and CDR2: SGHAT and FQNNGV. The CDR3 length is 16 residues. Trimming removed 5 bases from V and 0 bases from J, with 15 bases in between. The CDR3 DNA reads TGTGCCAGCAGCCCAACGCCTGTCCGGAGCACAGATACGCAGTATTTT. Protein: CASSPTPVRSTDTQYF.

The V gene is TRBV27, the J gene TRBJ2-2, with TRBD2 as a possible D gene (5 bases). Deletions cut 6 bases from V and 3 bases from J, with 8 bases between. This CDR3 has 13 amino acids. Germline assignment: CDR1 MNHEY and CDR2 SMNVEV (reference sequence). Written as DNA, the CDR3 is TGTGCCAGCAGGGGGAGTTACACCGGGGAGCTGTTTTTT. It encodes CASRGSYTGELFF.

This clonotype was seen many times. For the CDR3, the DNA is TGTGCCAGCAGCTACTCCGGGACGGCTATCCCCCTCCACTTT. It codes for CASSYSGTAIPLHF. The rearrangement uses TRBV3-1 and TRBJ1-6; tentative D call: TRBD1 (5 bases). The CDR3 loop spans 14 amino acids. CDR1 is LGHDT and CDR2 is YNNKEL in the germline V gene (reference sequence). V lost 5 bases, J lost 13 bases, and 18 bases lay in between.

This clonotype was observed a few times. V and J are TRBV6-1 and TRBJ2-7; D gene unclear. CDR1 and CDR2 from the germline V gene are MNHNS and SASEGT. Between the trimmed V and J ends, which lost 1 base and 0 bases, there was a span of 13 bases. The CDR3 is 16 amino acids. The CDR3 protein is CASSEGLSLSSYEQYF. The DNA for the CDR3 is TGTGCCAGCAGTGAAGGACTTAGCTTAAGCTCCTACGAGCAGTACTTC.

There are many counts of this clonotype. The CDR3 region is CASSLLTGGESPLHF. The CDR3 DNA follows: TGTGCCAGCAGCTTGTTGACAGGGGGGGAATCACCCCTCCACTTT. This sequence joins TRBV11-2 and TRBJ1-6; 9 bases are a match to TRBD1. The CDR3 is 15 residues long. The germline gives CDR1 SGHAT, CDR2 FQNNGV. V shed 3 bases and J 10 bases; nucleotides not matched to a gene: 7.

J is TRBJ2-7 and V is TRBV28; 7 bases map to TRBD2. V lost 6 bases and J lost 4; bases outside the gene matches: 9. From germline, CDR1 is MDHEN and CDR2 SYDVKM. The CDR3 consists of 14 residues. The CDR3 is CASRRAGIGYEQYF. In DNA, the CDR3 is TGTGCCAGCAGGAGAGCGGGAATAGGTTACGAGCAGTACTTC.

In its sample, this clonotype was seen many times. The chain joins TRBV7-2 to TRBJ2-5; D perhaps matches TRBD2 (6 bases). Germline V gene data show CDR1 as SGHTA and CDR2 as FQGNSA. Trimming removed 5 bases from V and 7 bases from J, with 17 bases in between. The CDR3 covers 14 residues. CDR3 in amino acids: CASSPRGLSATQYF. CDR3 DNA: TGTGCCAGCAGCCCGAGGGGACTCTCGGCGACCCAGTACTTC.

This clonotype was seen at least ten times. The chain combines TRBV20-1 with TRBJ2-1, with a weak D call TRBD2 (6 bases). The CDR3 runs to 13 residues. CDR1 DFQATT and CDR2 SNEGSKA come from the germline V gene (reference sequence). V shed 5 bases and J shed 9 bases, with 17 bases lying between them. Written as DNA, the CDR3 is TGCAGTGCTTCAAGACTAGTCTCTGGTGAGCAGTTCTTC. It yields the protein CSASRLVSGEQFF.

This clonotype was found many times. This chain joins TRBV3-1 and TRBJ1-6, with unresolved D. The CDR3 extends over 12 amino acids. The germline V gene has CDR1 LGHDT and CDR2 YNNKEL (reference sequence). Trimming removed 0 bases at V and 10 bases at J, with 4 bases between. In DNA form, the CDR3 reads TGTGCCAGCAGCCAAGAGGGATCACCCCTCCACTTT. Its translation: CASSQEGSPLHF.

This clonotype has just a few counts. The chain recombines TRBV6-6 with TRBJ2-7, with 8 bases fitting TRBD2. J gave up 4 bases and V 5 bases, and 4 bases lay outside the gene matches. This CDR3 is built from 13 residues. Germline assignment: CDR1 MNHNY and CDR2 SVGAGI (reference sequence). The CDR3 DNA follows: TGTGCCAGCAGTCCCAGCGGGAGTTACGAGCAGTACTTC. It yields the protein CASSPSGSYEQYF.

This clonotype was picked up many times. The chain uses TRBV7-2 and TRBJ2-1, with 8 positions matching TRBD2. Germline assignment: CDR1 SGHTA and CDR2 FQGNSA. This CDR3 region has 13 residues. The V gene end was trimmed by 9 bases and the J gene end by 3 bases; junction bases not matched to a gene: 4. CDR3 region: CARTGTSYNEQFF. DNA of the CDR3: TGTGCCAGAACCGGGACTAGCTACAATGAGCAGTTCTTC.

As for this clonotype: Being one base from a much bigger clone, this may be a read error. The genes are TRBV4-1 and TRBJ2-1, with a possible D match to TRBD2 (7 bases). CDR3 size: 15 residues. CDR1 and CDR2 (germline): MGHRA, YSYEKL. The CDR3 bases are TGCGCCAGCAGCCAAGATAGGTGGGGGGGGCGCGAGCAGCTCTTC. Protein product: CASSQDRWGGREQLF.

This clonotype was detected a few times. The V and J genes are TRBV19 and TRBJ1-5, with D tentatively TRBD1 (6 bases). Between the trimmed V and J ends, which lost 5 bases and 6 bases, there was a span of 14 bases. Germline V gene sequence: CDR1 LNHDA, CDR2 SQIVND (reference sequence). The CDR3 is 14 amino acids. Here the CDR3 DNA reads TGTGCCAGTAGTTCCGGGGGCGAAAGTCAGCCCCAGCATTTT. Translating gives CASSSGGESQPQHF.

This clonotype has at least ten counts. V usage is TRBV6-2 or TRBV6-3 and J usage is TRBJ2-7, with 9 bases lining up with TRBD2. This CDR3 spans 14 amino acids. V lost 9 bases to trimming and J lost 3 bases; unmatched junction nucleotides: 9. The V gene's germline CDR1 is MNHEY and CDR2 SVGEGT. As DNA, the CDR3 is TGTGCCAGTACCGGACTAGCGAAAAGCTACGAGCAGTACTTC. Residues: CASTGLAKSYEQYF.

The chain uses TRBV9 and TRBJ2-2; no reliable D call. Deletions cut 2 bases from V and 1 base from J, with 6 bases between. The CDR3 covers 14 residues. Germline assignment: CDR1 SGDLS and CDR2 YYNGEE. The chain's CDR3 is CASSVGRNTGELFF. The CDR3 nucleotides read TGTGCCAGCAGCGTGGGTAGGAACACCGGGGAGCTGTTTTTT.

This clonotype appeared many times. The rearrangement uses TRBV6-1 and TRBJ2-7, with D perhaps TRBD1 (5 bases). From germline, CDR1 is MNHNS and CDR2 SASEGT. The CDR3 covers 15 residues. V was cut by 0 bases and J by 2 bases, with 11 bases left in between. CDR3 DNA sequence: TGTGCCAGCAGTGAAGCGCAGGGTCCAACCTACGAGCAGTACTTC. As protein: CASSEAQGPTYEQYF.

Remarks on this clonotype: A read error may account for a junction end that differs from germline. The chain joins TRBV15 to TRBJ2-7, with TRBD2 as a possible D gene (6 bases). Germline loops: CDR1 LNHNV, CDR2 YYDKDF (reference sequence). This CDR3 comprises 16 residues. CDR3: CATSRAYGGEAYERYF. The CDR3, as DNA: TGTGCTACCAGCAGAGCTTACGGCGGGGAAGCCTACGAGCGGTACTTC.

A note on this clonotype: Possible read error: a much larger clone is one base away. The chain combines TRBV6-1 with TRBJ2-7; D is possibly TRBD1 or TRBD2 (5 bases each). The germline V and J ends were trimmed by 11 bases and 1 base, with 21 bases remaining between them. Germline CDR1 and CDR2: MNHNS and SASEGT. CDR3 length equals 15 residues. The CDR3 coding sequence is TGTGCCGGTAAACCTTCCCGGGACGGATCCTACGAGCAGTACTTC. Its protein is CAGKPSRDGSYEQYF.

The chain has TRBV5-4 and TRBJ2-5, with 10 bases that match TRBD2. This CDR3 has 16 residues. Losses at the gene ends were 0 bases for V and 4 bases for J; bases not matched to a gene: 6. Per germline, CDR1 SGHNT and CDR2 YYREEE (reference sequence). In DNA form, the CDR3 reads TGTGCCAGCAGCTTGGGCCAGCGGGGGGGCATAGAGACCCAGTACTTC. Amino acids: CASSLGQRGGIETQYF.

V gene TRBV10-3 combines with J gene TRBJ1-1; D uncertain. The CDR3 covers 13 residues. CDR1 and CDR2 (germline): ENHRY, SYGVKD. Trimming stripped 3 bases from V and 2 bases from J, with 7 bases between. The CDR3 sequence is CAISDPDNTEAFF. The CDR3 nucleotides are TGTGCCATCAGTGACCCGGATAACACTGAAGCTTTCTTT.

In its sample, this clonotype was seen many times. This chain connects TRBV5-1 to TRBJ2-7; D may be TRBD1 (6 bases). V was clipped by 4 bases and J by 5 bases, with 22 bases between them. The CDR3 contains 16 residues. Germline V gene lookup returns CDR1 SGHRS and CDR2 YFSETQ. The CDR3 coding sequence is TGCGCCAGCAGCGGACGCTTTGGTGGCAGGGGCAACGAGCAGTACTTC. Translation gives CASSGRFGGRGNEQYF.

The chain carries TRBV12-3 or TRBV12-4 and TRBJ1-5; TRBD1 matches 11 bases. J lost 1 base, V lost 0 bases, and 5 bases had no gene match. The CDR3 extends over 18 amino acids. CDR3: CASSLADRGLMSNQPQHF. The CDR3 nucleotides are TGTGCCAGCAGTTTAGCGGACAGGGGGCTTATGAGCAATCAGCCCCAGCATTTT.

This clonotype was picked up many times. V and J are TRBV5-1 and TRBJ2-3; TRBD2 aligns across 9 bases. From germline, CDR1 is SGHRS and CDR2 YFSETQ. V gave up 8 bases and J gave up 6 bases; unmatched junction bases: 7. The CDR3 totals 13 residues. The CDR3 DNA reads TGCGCCAGTACGCGGGGGGGCAGGGATACGCAGTATTTT. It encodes CASTRGGRDTQYF.

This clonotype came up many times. This chain's CDR3 is CASSLDPGVETQYF. CDR3 DNA: TGCGCCAGCAGCTTGGATCCGGGTGTGGAGACCCAGTACTTC. This chain joins TRBV5-1 and TRBJ2-5; the D is unclear. Germline CDR1 is SGHRS and CDR2 is YFSETQ. V lost 0 bases, J lost 5 bases, and 11 bases lay in between. CDR3 length: 14 amino acids.